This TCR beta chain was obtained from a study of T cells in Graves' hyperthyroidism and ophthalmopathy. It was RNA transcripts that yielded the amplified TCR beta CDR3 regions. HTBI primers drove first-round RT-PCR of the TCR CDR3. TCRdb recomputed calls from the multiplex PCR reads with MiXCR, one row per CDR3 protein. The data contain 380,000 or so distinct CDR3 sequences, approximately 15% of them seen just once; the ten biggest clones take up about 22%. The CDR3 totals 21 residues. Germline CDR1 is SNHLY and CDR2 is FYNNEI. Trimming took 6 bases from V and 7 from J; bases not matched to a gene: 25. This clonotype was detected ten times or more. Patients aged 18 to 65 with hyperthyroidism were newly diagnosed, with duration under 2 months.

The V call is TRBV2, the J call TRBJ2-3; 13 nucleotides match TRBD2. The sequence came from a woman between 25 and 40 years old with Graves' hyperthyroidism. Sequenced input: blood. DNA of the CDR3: TGTGCCAGCAGCGATCACCCGCGAGGACTAGCGGGAGAGAGGGAGTGGAATACGCAGTATTTT. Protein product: CASSDHPRGLAGEREWNTQYF.